This is a list of T cell receptor beta chains from one sample in a study of identical twins. TCRdb ran MiXCR on the 5' RACE reads and lists one entry per CDR3 protein. This sample yields fewer than 800,000 distinct CDR3 sequences, of which just over 7% are seen a single time; less than 2% belongs to the top ten. These data also formed part of another study, on yellow fever vaccine responses in identical twins.

Sequencing was performed on PBMCs. The origin of the receptors is a woman younger than 30 in good health. Each CDR3 is given without its conserved first and last residue. The order of the fields is CDR3 protein, V gene, J gene, clone size. A row's size may be missing; if present it is once, few, many or a size class.

CDR3: ASSSRDRDDEQF; V: TRBV7-9; J: TRBJ2-1; size: NA
CDR3: SARDTVGEQF; V: TRBV20-1; J: TRBJ2-1; size: NA
CDR3: ATSRGWGIQETQY; V: TRBV15; J: TRBJ2-5; size: NA
CDR3: ASSGGLAFADTQY; V: TRBV7-2; J: TRBJ2-3; size: few
CDR3: ASSQASGDNQETQY; V: TRBV4-1; J: TRBJ2-5; size: many
CDR3: ASSYLPGQANTEAF; V: TRBV6-5; J: TRBJ1-1; size: many
CDR3: SVDWASGRGVGYNEQF; V: TRBV29-1; J: TRBJ2-1; size: many
CDR3: ASSRDSFLAGNTIY; V: TRBV3-1; J: TRBJ1-3; size: few
CDR3: ASSSGGGVPGTQY; V: TRBV7-6; J: TRBJ2-5; size: NA
CDR3: ASSSTGTSGVGRTDTQY; V: TRBV5-1; J: TRBJ2-3; size: NA
CDR3: ASSLVDAPYGYT; V: TRBV12-3/TRBV12-4; J: TRBJ1-2; size: few
CDR3: ASSQDFAKNQPQH; V: TRBV4-2; J: TRBJ1-5; size: NA
CDR3: SFGAVGETQY; V: TRBV29-1; J: TRBJ2-5; size: few
CDR3: ASSPDQGDTQY; V: TRBV3-1; J: TRBJ2-3; size: NA
CDR3: ASSLGRKNTEAF; V: TRBV12-3/TRBV12-4; J: TRBJ1-1; size: many
CDR3: SARHRANTGELF; V: TRBV20-1; J: TRBJ2-2; size: NA
CDR3: ASSSRLDDTQY; V: TRBV6-5; J: TRBJ2-3; size: few
CDR3: ASRTTGRGWEQF; V: TRBV28; J: TRBJ2-1; size: few
CDR3: ASSQEVSGTGVYEQY; V: TRBV4-1; J: TRBJ2-7; size: many
CDR3: ASSLGGLAGVYEQY; V: TRBV5-1; J: TRBJ2-7; size: many
CDR3: ASSLTFGTGMNEQF; V: TRBV5-1; J: TRBJ2-1; size: many
CDR3: SASRTSHQF; V: TRBV20-1; J: TRBJ2-1; size: few
CDR3: ASSLRLAGGPDTQY; V: TRBV11-3; J: TRBJ2-3; size: many
CDR3: ASSPGTSGSMVGYEQF; V: TRBV7-7; J: TRBJ2-1; size: few
CDR3: ATSDLVAGGNTDTQY; V: TRBV24-1; J: TRBJ2-3; size: NA
CDR3: ASSQGREAF; V: TRBV3-1; J: TRBJ1-1; size: many
CDR3: ASSHRASGPSTDTQY; V: TRBV7-9; J: TRBJ2-3; size: few
CDR3: ASNRRLAGNTGELF; V: TRBV7-2; J: TRBJ2-2; size: few
CDR3: SAPGLAGGQETQY; V: TRBV20-1; J: TRBJ2-5; size: NA
CDR3: ASSEGLATLNEQF; V: TRBV25-1; J: TRBJ2-1; size: many
CDR3: ASSQDWQDLYEQY; V: TRBV4-1; J: TRBJ2-7; size: few